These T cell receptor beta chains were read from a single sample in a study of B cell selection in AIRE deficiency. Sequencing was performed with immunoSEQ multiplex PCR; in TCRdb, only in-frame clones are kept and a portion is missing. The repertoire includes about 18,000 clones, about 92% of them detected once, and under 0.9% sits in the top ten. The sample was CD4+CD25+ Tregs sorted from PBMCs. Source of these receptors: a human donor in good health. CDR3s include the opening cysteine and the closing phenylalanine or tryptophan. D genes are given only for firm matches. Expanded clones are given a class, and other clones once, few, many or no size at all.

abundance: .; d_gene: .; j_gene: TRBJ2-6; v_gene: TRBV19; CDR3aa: CASSRRPSQFSGANVLTF; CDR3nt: TGTGCCAGTAGTAGGCGGCCGTCTCAATTCTCTGGGGCCAACGTCCTGACTTTC
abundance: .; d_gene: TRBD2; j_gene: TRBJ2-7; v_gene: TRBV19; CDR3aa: CAPISSGTSTAYEQYF; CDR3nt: TGTGCCCCGATCAGCAGTGGGACTAGCACAGCCTACGAGCAGTACTTC
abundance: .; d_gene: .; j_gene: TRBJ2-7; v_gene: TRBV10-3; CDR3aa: CAISLGGDEQYF; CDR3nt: TGTGCCATCAGTTTAGGGGGGGACGAGCAGTACTTC
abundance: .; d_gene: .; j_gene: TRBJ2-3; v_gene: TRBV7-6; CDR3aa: CASSLGLDPGGTQYF; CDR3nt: TGTGCCAGCAGCTTGGGACTAGACCCAGGGGGTACGCAGTATTTT
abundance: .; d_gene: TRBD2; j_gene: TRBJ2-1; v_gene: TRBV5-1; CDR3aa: CASSLAGRADNEQFF; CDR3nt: TGCGCCAGCAGCTTGGCCGGGAGGGCCGATAATGAGCAGTTCTTC
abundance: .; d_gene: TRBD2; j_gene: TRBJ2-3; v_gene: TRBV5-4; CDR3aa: CASSAGTSGRTDTQYF; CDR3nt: TGTGCCAGCAGCGCCGGGACTAGCGGTCGCACAGATACGCAGTATTTT
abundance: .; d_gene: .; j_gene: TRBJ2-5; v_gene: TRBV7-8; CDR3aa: CASSRPIGYQETQYF; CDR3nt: TGTGCCAGCAGCCGACCCATCGGGTACCAAGAGACCCAGTACTTC
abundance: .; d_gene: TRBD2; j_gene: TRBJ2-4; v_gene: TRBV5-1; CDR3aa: CASSLVASGLAKNIQYF; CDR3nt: TGCGCCAGCAGCTTGGTTGCTAGCGGGTTAGCCAAAAACATTCAGTACTTC
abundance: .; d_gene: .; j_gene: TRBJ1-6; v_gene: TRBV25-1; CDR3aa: CASHRDHYSPLHF; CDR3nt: TGTGCCAGCCACCGGGACCACTATTCACCCCTCCACTTT
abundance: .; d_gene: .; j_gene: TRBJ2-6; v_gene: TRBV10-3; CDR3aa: CAISGTVGFEANVLTF; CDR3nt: TGTGCCATCAGTGGGACAGTGGGGTTTGAGGCCAACGTCCTGACTTTC
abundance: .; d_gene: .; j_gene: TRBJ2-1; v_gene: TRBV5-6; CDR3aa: CASSLGVGEQFF; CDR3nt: TGTGCCAGCAGCCTCGGCGTGGGTGAGCAGTTCTTC
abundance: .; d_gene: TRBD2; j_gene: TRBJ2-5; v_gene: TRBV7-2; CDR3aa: CASSPGTMYQETQYF; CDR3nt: TGTGCCAGCAGCCCCGGGACTATGTACCAAGAGACCCAGTACTTC
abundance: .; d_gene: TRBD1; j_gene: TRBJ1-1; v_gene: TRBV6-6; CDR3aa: CASRLPGQGNTEAFF; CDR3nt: TGTGCCAGCAGACTACCGGGACAGGGTAACACTGAAGCTTTCTTT
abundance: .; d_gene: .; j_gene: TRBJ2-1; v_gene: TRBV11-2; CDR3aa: CASSPRTGVFDEQFF; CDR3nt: TGTGCCAGCAGCCCCCGGACGGGCGTGTTTGATGAGCAGTTCTTC
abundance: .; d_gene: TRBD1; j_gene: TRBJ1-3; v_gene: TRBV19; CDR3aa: CAKRDRNFSGNTIYF; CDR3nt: TGTGCCAAAAGGGACAGGAATTTCTCTGGAAACACCATATATTTT
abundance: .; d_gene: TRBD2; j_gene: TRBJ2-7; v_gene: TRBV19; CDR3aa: CASSPGLAGPAEQYF; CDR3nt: TGTGCCAGTAGTCCGGGACTAGCGGGACCCGCCGAGCAGTACTTC
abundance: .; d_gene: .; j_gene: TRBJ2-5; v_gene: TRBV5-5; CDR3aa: CASSPLGGYSRVPQYF; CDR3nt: TGTGCCAGCAGCCCGTTGGGGGGCTATTCTAGGGTTCCCCAGTACTTC
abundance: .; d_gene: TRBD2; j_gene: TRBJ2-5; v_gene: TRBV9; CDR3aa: CASSASGKETQYF; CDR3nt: TGTGCCAGCAGCGCTAGCGGGAAGGAGACCCAGTACTTC
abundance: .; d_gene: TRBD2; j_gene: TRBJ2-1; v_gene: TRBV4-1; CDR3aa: CASSQEQSGTSGASSYNEQFF; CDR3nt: TGCGCCAGCAGCCAAGAACAGTCCGGGACTAGCGGGGCAAGCTCCTACAATGAGCAGTTCTTC
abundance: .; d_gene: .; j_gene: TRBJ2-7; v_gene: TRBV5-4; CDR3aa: CASSLGGASSYEQYF; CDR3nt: TGTGCCAGCAGCTTGGGAGGAGCGAGCTCCTACGAGCAGTACTTC
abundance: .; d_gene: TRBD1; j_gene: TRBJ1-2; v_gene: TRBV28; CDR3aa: CASSLWDRDGGYTF; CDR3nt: TGTGCCAGCAGTTTATGGGACAGGGACGGTGGCTACACCTTC
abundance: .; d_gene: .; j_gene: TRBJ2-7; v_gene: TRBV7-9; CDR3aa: CASSPSGIEQYF; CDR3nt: TGTGCCAGCAGCCCATCGGGGATCGAGCAGTACTTC
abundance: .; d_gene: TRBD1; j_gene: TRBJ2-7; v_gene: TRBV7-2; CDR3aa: CASSNRGREQYF; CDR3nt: TGTGCCAGCAGCAACAGGGGGAGGGAGCAGTACTTC
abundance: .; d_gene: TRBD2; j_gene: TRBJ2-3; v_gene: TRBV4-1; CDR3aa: CASSRGGTISTDTQYF; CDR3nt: TGCGCCAGCAGCCGCGGGGGGACTATAAGCACAGATACGCAGTATTTT
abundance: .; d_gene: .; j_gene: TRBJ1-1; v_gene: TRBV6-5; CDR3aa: CASRLGKAFF; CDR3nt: TGTGCCAGCCGTTTGGGGAAAGCTTTCTTT
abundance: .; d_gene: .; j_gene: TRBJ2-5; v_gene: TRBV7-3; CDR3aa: CASSPAGPGETQYF; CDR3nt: TGTGCCAGCAGCCCGGCAGGGCCGGGAGAGACCCAGTACTTC
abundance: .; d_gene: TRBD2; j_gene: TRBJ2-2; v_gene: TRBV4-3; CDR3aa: CASSLAYGLAGVTGELFF; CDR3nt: TGCGCCAGCAGCCTAGCATATGGACTAGCGGGAGTCACCGGGGAGCTGTTTTTT
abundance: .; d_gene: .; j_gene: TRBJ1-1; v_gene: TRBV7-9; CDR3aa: CASSLGGATEAFF; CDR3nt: TGTGCCAGCAGCTTAGGGGGGGCGACTGAAGCTTTCTTT
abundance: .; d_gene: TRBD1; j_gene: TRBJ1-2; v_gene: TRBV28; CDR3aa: CASSPPGQGFFYGYTF; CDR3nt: TGTGCCAGCAGCCCACCGGGACAGGGGTTTTTCTATGGCTACACCTTC
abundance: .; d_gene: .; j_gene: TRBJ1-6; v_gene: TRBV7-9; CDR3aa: CASSSRQVSSSPLHF; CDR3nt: TGTGCCAGCAGCTCAAGACAGGTGTCTAGTTCACCCCTCCACTTT
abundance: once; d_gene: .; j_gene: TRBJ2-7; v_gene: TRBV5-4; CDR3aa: CASSLGSPSSYEQYF; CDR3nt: TGTGCCAGCAGCTTGGGGAGCCCCAGCAGCTACGAGCAGTACTTC
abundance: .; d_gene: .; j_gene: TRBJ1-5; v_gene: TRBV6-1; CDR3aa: CASRPSLPNQPQHF; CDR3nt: TGTGCCAGCCGACCGTCTCTTCCCAATCAGCCCCAGCATTTT
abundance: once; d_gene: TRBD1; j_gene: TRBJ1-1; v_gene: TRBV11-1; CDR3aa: CASSPWTGLNTEAFF; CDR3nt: TGTGCCAGCAGCCCATGGACAGGACTAAACACTGAAGCTTTCTTT
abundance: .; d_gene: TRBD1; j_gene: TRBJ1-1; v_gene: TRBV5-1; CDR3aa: CASSGGQINTEAFF; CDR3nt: TGCGCCAGCAGCGGGGGACAGATTAACACTGAAGCTTTCTTT
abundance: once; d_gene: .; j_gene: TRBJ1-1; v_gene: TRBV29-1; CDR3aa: CSVRGPSKTMNTEAFF; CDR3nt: TGCAGCGTCCGCGGGCCATCGAAAACCATGAACACTGAAGCTTTCTTT
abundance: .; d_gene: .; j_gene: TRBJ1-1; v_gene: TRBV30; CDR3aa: CAWSMSAEAFF; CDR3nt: TGTGCCTGGAGTATGTCTGCTGAAGCTTTCTTT
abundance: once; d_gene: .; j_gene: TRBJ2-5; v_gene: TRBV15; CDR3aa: CATSRASQETQYF; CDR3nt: TGTGCCACCAGCAGAGCGTCTCAAGAGACCCAGTACTTC
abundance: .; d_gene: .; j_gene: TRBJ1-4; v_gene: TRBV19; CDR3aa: CASSIGEKLFF; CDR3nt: TGTGCCAGTAGTATAGGAGAAAAACTGTTTTTT
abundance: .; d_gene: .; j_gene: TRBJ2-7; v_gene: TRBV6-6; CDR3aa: CASHATGKNYEQYF; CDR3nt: TGTGCCAGCCACGCTACGGGGAAAAACTACGAGCAGTACTTC
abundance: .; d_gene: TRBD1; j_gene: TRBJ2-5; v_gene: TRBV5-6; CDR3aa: CASSFSDRVRTQYF; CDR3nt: TGTGCCAGCAGCTTTTCGGACAGGGTCCGGACCCAGTACTTC
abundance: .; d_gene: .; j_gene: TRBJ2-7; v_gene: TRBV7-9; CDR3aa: CASSLGGGHEQYF; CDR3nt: TGTGCCAGCAGCTTAGGGGGAGGCCACGAGCAGTACTTC
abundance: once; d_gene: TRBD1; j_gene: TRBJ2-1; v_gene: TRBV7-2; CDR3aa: CASSATGGPYNEQFF; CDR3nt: TGTGCCAGCAGCGCAACAGGGGGGCCTTACAATGAGCAGTTCTTC
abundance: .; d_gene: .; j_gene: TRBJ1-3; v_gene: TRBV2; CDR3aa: CASTRRQMNSGNTIYF; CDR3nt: TGTGCCAGCACCCGTAGACAGATGAACTCTGGAAACACCATATATTTT
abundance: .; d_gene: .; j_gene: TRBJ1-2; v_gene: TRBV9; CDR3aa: CASSSGYRNYGYTF; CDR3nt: TGTGCCAGCAGCTCTGGTTACCGGAACTATGGCTACACCTTC
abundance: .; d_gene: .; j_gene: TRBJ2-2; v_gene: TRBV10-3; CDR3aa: CAISEVPAANTGELFF; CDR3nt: TGTGCCATCAGTGAGGTGCCGGCGGCGAACACCGGGGAGCTGTTTTTT
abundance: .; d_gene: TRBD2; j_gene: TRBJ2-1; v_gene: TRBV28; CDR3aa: CASRLKDRLAGYNEQFF; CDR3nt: TGTGCCAGCAGGCTCAAAGACCGACTAGCGGGCTACAATGAGCAGTTCTTC
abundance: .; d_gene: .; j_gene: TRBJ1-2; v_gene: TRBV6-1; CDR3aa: CASRVRGGYGYTF; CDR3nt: TGTGCCAGCAGGGTCCGGGGGGGCTATGGCTACACCTTC
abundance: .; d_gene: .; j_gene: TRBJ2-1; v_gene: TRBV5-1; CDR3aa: CASSLYNEQFF; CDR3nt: TGCGCCAGCAGCTTATACAATGAGCAGTTCTTC
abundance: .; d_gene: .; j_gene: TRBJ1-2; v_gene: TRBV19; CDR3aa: CASSIGSGYTF; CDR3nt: TGTGCCAGTAGTATTGGGAGTGGCTACACCTTC
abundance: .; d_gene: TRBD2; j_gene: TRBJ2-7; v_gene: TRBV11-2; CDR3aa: CASSSYPSGRYEQYF; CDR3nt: TGTGCCAGCAGCTCATACCCTAGCGGGCGATACGAGCAGTACTTC
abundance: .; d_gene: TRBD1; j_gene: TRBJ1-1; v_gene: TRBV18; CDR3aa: CASSLQGQGRTEAFF; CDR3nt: TGTGCCAGCTCACTACAAGGACAGGGGAGGACTGAAGCTTTCTTT
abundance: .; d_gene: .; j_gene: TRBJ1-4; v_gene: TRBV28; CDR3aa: CASSSGTRSEKLFF; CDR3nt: TGTGCCAGCAGCTCCGGGACAAGGTCCGAAAAACTGTTTTTT
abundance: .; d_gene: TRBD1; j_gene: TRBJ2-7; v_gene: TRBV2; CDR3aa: CASTGQGSEQYF; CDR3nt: TGTGCCAGCACCGGACAGGGATCCGAGCAGTACTTC
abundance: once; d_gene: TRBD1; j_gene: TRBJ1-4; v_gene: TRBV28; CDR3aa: CASSPTGVLEKLFF; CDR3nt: TGTGCCAGCAGTCCGACAGGGGTCCTTGAAAAACTGTTTTTT